Included here is one T cell receptor beta chain sequence, with context. This CDR3 comprises 13 residues. Germline CDR1 is KGHDR and CDR2 is SFDVKD. These data belong to a study of blood T cell repertoires in COVID-19. About the research overall: Specimens from acute and convalescent COVID-19 originated in the United States, Italy and Spain. From T cells, B-cell-depleted T cells, or PBMCs came the material, which was cDNA or gDNA.

Authors' analysis steps: How many nucleated cells were present was estimated from reference gene primer amplification. Generated by immunoSEQ multiplex PCR, the TCRdb table keeps only in-frame clones and is missing some. V, J and clone size are those of that table, while D and trimming were read from the DNA. The table shows tens of thousands of clones, with less than 85% occurring only once. This receptor was identified in a man aged 50-60 years with active COVID-19. The rearrangement joins TRBV24-1 to TRBJ2-3; D might be TRBD2 (6 bases). The sample comprised peripheral blood. The chain's CDR3 is CATAGGGTDTQYF. For the CDR3, the DNA is TGTGCAACCGCCGGCGGGGGCACAGATACGCAGTATTTT.